This is a list of T cell receptor beta chains from one sample in a study of T cells expressing NK-cell markers. Reprocessing the 5' RACE reads, TCRdb reports a single entry for every CDR3 protein and omits DNA. The table for this sample gives about half a million distinct CDR3 sequences. The sequenced sample consisted of blood T cells: a sorted CD56 or NKG2C T cell subset, CD4+ or CD8+ T cells, or bulk PBMC T cells (not recorded which). The receptors were gathered from a woman aged 45-65 years in good health. Both conserved end residues are part of each CDR3.

j_gene	len	v_gene	CDR3aa
TRBJ2-2	13	TRBV29-1	CSVAHGPTGELFF
TRBJ2-1	17	TRBV6-1	CASSHTLAGVRYNEQFF
TRBJ1-4	14	TRBV6-6	CASRDRGGNEKLFF
TRBJ2-1	14	TRBV19	CASSPRTLNNEQFF
TRBJ2-3	17	TRBV18	CASSHAPVLASTDTQYF
TRBJ1-2	13	TRBV12-3/TRBV12-4	CASSLGRPYGYTF
TRBJ2-2	15	TRBV12-3/TRBV12-4	CASSRGLAGGGELFF
TRBJ2-1	15	TRBV5-1	CASSLRDGRAGEQFF
TRBJ1-1	13	TRBV5-1	CASSFTGVRIAFF
TRBJ1-2	15	TRBV4-1	CASSQTTGTTYGYTF
TRBJ1-1	15	TRBV3-1	CASSPLGNLGTEAFF
TRBJ2-3	15	TRBV20-1	CSASLRSGSTDTQYF
TRBJ2-1	11	TRBV10-2	CASSELDARFF
TRBJ1-4	15	TRBV10-3	CAISEVKGVDEKLFF